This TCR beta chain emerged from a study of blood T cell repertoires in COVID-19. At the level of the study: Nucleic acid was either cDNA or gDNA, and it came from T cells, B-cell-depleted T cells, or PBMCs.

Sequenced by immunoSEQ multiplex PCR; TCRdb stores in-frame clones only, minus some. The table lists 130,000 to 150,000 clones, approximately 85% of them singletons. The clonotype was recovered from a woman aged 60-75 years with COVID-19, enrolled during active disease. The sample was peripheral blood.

The CDR3 DNA reads as TGTGCCATAATTTCGACAGGGGGCTCTGGAAACACCATATATTTT. It specifies CAIISTGGSGNTIYF. V gene TRBV10-3 combines with J gene TRBJ1-3; 9 bases fit TRBD1. Trimming cost V 9 bases and J 0 bases; bases outside gene matches: 6. This CDR3 is built from 15 residues. The germline V gene has CDR1 ENHRY and CDR2 SYGVKD.